Listed below are T cell receptor beta chains from one sample, sequenced in a study of cytomegalovirus exposure and HLA in healthy donors. Sequencing was performed with immunoSEQ multiplex PCR; in TCRdb, only in-frame clones are kept and a portion is missing. The sample gives over 110,000 clones, approximately 79% of which show up once; roughly 10% is in the top ten. Specimen: PBMCs. The receptors here all came from a woman aged 50 to 60 in good health and CMV-seropositive. The CDR3 runs from the conserved cysteine through the conserved F or W. A D gene is named only where the DNA matches it firmly. A row's size may be missing; if present it is once, few, many or a size class.

D: TRBD1
V: TRBV5-6
J: TRBJ2-5
size: once
CDR3: CASSFPGQGRETQYF
DNA: TGTGCCAGCAGCTTCCCGGGACAGGGGAGGGAGACCCAGTACTTC

D: NA
V: TRBV19
J: TRBJ1-5
size: NA
CDR3: CASSMGSQPQHF
DNA: TGTGCCAGTAGTATGGGGAGCCAGCCCCAGCATTTT

D: TRBD2
V: TRBV9
J: TRBJ2-3
size: NA
CDR3: CASSLSGGASAQYF
DNA: TGTGCCAGCAGCCTTAGCGGGGGGGCTTCCGCGCAGTATTTT

D: NA
V: TRBV9
J: TRBJ1-1
size: NA
CDR3: CASSAQGYGEAFF
DNA: TGTGCCAGCAGCGCCCAGGGGTATGGTGAAGCTTTCTTT

D: TRBD1
V: TRBV29-1
J: TRBJ1-2
size: NA
CDR3: CSVGGGGGDYGYTF
DNA: TGCAGCGTTGGAGGGGGCGGCGGAGACTATGGCTACACCTTC

D: TRBD1
V: TRBV27
J: TRBJ2-5
size: NA
CDR3: CASSFLDRGSGEQYF
DNA: TGTGCCAGCAGTTTTTTGGACAGGGGATCTGGGGAGCAGTACTTC

D: TRBD1
V: TRBV28
J: TRBJ1-4
size: NA
CDR3: CASSPPDRVQEKLFF
DNA: TGTGCCAGCAGCCCGCCAGACAGGGTACAGGAAAAACTGTTTTTT

D: TRBD1
V: TRBV7-2
J: TRBJ1-2
size: NA
CDR3: CASSLENRGGYTF
DNA: TGTGCCAGCAGCTTGGAAAACAGGGGAGGCTACACCTTC

D: TRBD2
V: TRBV11-2
J: TRBJ2-1
size: NA
CDR3: CASSLALAGQFF
DNA: TGTGCCAGCAGCTTAGCCCTAGCGGGGCAGTTCTTC

D: NA
V: TRBV7-2
J: TRBJ2-7
size: few
CDR3: CASSLGRRAYEQYF
DNA: TGTGCCAGCAGCTTAGGTCGGCGGGCCTACGAGCAGTACTTC

D: NA
V: TRBV19
J: TRBJ2-7
size: NA
CDR3: CASSPRQVGIYEQYF
DNA: TGTGCCAGTAGCCCCCGACAGGTTGGGATCTACGAGCAGTACTTC

D: NA
V: TRBV13
J: TRBJ1-2
size: few
CDR3: CASSLDRDGGYTF
DNA: TGTGCCAGCAGCTTAGACAGGGATGGTGGCTACACCTTC

D: NA
V: TRBV19
J: TRBJ2-6
size: NA
CDR3: CASSTGAGANVLTF
DNA: TGTGCCAGTAGTACAGGGGCTGGGGCCAACGTCCTGACTTTC

D: TRBD2
V: TRBV7-8
J: TRBJ2-3
size: NA
CDR3: CASSLAGRGLAPTNPQYF
DNA: TGTGCCAGCAGCTTAGCCGGACGGGGACTAGCGCCCACTAACCCGCAGTATTTT

D: NA
V: TRBV9
J: TRBJ2-1
size: NA
CDR3: CASSVAAYNEQFF
DNA: TGTGCCAGCAGCGTAGCGGCCTACAATGAGCAGTTCTTC

D: TRBD1
V: TRBV6-5
J: TRBJ1-1
size: once
CDR3: CASRLDRTNTEAFF
DNA: TGTGCCAGCAGGCTGGACAGGACAAACACTGAAGCTTTCTTT

D: TRBD1
V: TRBV10-3
J: TRBJ1-1
size: once
CDR3: CAISERTGSVNTEAFF
DNA: TGTGCCATCAGTGAGAGGACAGGGTCCGTGAACACTGAAGCTTTCTTT

D: TRBD1
V: TRBV7-2
J: TRBJ1-1
size: NA
CDR3: CASILHRGTEAFF
DNA: TGTGCCAGCATCCTCCACAGGGGCACTGAAGCTTTCTTT

D: NA
V: TRBV5-1
J: TRBJ1-1
size: NA
CDR3: CASSLGQENTEAFF
DNA: TGCGCCAGCAGCTTGGGACAGGAGAACACTGAAGCTTTCTTT

D: TRBD2
V: TRBV15
J: TRBJ2-7
size: NA
CDR3: CATSSPSGGGIYEQYF
DNA: TGTGCCACCAGCTCGCCTAGCGGGGGGGGAATCTACGAGCAGTACTTC

D: NA
V: TRBV6-1
J: TRBJ1-2
size: NA
CDR3: CASTNEIYGYTF
DNA: TGTGCCAGCACGAATGAGATATATGGCTACACCTTC

D: TRBD1
V: TRBV7-3
J: TRBJ1-2
size: NA
CDR3: CASSERQGGGYTF
DNA: TGTGCCAGCAGCGAGAGACAGGGGGGTGGCTACACCTTC

D: NA
V: TRBV5-1
J: TRBJ2-6
size: NA
CDR3: CASSLMSRGGANVLTF
DNA: TGCGCCAGCAGCTTGATGTCGAGAGGAGGGGCCAACGTCCTGACTTTC

D: TRBD2
V: TRBV5-1
J: TRBJ2-7
size: NA
CDR3: CASSASGGNYEQYF
DNA: TGCGCCAGCAGCGCCTCGGGAGGGAACTACGAGCAGTACTTC

D: TRBD1
V: TRBV5-1
J: TRBJ2-3
size: NA
CDR3: CASSLGSDRVADTQYF
DNA: TGCGCCAGCAGCTTGGGGTCGGACAGGGTGGCAGATACGCAGTATTTT

D: NA
V: TRBV2
J: TRBJ2-5
size: NA
CDR3: CASSEGRGRETQYF
DNA: TGTGCCAGCAGTGAGGGTAGGGGCCGGGAGACCCAGTACTTC

D: TRBD1
V: TRBV5-1
J: TRBJ2-1
size: NA
CDR3: CASSQPPRQGSYNEQFF
DNA: TGCGCCAGCAGCCAACCGCCCAGACAGGGCTCCTACAATGAGCAGTTCTTC

D: NA
V: TRBV29-1
J: TRBJ2-1
size: NA
CDR3: CSVDQGGTYNEQFF
DNA: TGCAGCGTTGATCAGGGGGGCACCTACAATGAGCAGTTCTTC

D: NA
V: TRBV13
J: TRBJ2-3
size: NA
CDR3: CASSSWTVDDTQYF
DNA: TGTGCCAGCAGCTCCTGGACTGTAGATGATACGCAGTATTTT

D: NA
V: TRBV18
J: TRBJ2-5
size: NA
CDR3: CASSPPSARQETQYF
DNA: TGTGCCAGCTCACCACCGTCGGCTAGACAAGAGACCCAGTACTTC

D: NA
V: TRBV11-2
J: TRBJ2-7
size: NA
CDR3: CASSFPGSYEQYF
DNA: TGTGCCAGCAGCTTCCCTGGGAGTTACGAGCAGTACTTC

D: NA
V: TRBV2
J: TRBJ2-1
size: few
CDR3: CARSRGGSYNEQFF
DNA: TGTGCCAGGAGTAGAGGGGGCTCCTACAATGAGCAGTTCTTC

D: NA
V: TRBV5-1
J: TRBJ2-3
size: NA
CDR3: CASSSGETDTQYF
DNA: TGCGCCAGCAGTTCCGGGGAGACAGATACGCAGTATTTT

D: NA
V: TRBV7-6
J: TRBJ1-3
size: NA
CDR3: CASSADINGNTIYF
DNA: TGTGCCAGCAGCGCTGACATTAATGGAAACACCATATATTTT

D: NA
V: TRBV7-6
J: TRBJ1-3
size: once
CDR3: CASSLDTGPGNTIYF
DNA: TGTGCCAGCAGCTTAGATACAGGGCCTGGAAACACCATATATTTT

D: NA
V: TRBV29-1
J: TRBJ2-4
size: NA
CDR3: CSVERGEGNSQYF
DNA: TGCAGCGTTGAACGGGGAGAAGGAAACAGTCAGTACTTC

D: NA
V: TRBV2
J: TRBJ1-1
size: NA
CDR3: CASHLQLLDTEAFF
DNA: TGTGCCAGCCATCTACAGCTATTGGACACTGAAGCTTTCTTT

D: TRBD2
V: TRBV7-2
J: TRBJ2-7
size: NA
CDR3: CAGSSTGTSGGQYF
DNA: TGTGCCGGCAGCTCCACCGGGACTAGCGGGGGGCAGTACTTC

D: TRBD1
V: TRBV19
J: TRBJ2-1
size: NA
CDR3: CASRDRVVGEQFF
DNA: TGTGCCAGCCGGGACAGGGTTGTCGGTGAGCAGTTCTTC

D: TRBD2
V: TRBV5-4
J: TRBJ2-3
size: once
CDR3: CASSSGTSGGATDTQYF
DNA: TGTGCCAGCAGCTCCGGGACTAGCGGGGGGGCCACAGATACGCAGTATTTT

D: NA
V: TRBV19
J: TRBJ2-1
size: once
CDR3: CASSVNTDNEQFF
DNA: TGTGCCAGTAGTGTCAATACGGACAATGAGCAGTTCTTC

D: NA
V: TRBV7-8
J: TRBJ1-5
size: NA
CDR3: CASSLVRRSAWQSNQPQHF
DNA: TGTGCCAGCAGCTTAGTTAGGAGGTCTGCCTGGCAAAGCAATCAGCCCCAGCATTTT

D: NA
V: TRBV14
J: TRBJ2-6
size: NA
CDR3: CASSHSAGPYVLTF
DNA: TGTGCCAGCAGCCATTCTGCGGGACCTTACGTCCTGACTTTC

D: TRBD1
V: TRBV11-2
J: TRBJ2-7
size: few
CDR3: CASSFSQGAGEQYF
DNA: TGTGCCAGCAGCTTTTCACAGGGGGCAGGCGAGCAGTACTTC

D: TRBD1
V: TRBV7-8
J: TRBJ2-7
size: NA
CDR3: CASSLATGWDEQYF
DNA: TGTGCCAGCAGCTTAGCGACAGGGTGGGACGAGCAGTACTTC

D: TRBD2
V: TRBV7-9
J: TRBJ2-4
size: NA
CDR3: CASSPIGEGRNIQYF
DNA: TGTGCCAGCAGCCCAATTGGGGAGGGGAGAAACATTCAGTACTTC